This is a list of T cell receptor beta chains from one sample in a study of molecular identifiers for immune sequencing clone quantification. Each CDR3 protein is one row after TCRdb ran MiXCR on the PCR reads. The sample has fewer than 45,000 distinct CDR3 sequences; 15% to 20% are singletons. Sequencing was performed on naive CD8+ T cells from blood, with Jurkat cell RNA spiked in. The receptors originated from a human donor in good health. Some libraries in this study had Jurkat cell RNA spiked in. Each CDR3 is given with its conserved first and last residue. A D gene is named only where the DNA matches it firmly. Some rows have no size entry. The others give once, few or many, or a class for an expanded clone.

>many|-|TRBJ1-4|TRBV7-8
TGTGCCAGCAGCTTCGGGGCCAGGTCTGAAAAACTGTTTTTT
CASSFGARSEKLFF
>-|-|TRBJ2-1|TRBV11-2
TGTGCCAGCAAGCTAGGTCTAAGCTCCTACAATGAGCAGTTCTTC
CASKLGLSSYNEQFF
>-|-|TRBJ2-1|TRBV12-3/TRBV12-4
TGTGCCAGCAGTTTAACGGAGAGCAATGAGCAGTTCTTC
CASSLTESNEQFF
>many|-|TRBJ1-5|TRBV7-9
TGTGCCAGCAGCTTACCAGGGCTGGGTCAGCCCCAGCATTTT
CASSLPGLGQPQHF
>many|-|TRBJ1-6|TRBV9
TGTGCCAGCAGCGTAACCGGGGGCACCCTCCACTTT
CASSVTGGTLHF
>-|-|TRBJ1-6|TRBV14
TGTGCCAGCAGCCCCGGAGGACCCCTCCACTTT
CASSPGGPLHF
>few|-|TRBJ1-2|TRBV20-1
TGCAGTGCCAGGGACAACTATGGCTACACCTTC
CSARDNYGYTF
>many|TRBD1|TRBJ1-5|TRBV27
TGTGCCAGTAAGACAGGGGCTAGCAATCAGCCCCAGCATTTT
CASKTGASNQPQHF
>many|-|TRBJ2-7|TRBV5-6
TGTGCCAGCAGCTTGACGGTTTACAGGGTTCACGAGCAGTACTTC
CASSLTVYRVHEQYF
>many|-|TRBJ2-7|TRBV28
TGTGCCACCCCGACCTCCGGGACAAAGGGATACGAGCAGTACTTC
CATPTSGTKGYEQYF
>many|TRBD2|TRBJ2-7|TRBV12-5
TGTGCTAGTGGTTTGGTACGTGGACTAGCGGGAGGCCCCCCCTACGAGCAGTACTTC
CASGLVRGLAGGPPYEQYF
>-|-|TRBJ2-5|TRBV7-6
TGTGCCAGCAGCTCGACAGGTTCCAGAGAGACCCAGTACTTC
CASSSTGSRETQYF
>once|TRBD1|TRBJ2-7|TRBV6-5
TGTGCCAGCAGTTACCAGAGGGGGCGTATAACCTACGAGCAGTACTTC
CASSYQRGRITYEQYF
>many|-|TRBJ2-1|TRBV6-2/TRBV6-3
TGTGCCACCGAGGGGACCCCAGGAGGGGATGAGCAGTTCTTC
CATEGTPGGDEQFF
>-|-|TRBJ2-1|TRBV15
TGTGCCACCAGCAGCTCCGAAAGCTCCTACAATGAGCAGCTCTTC
CATSSSESSYNEQLF
>many|-|TRBJ2-1|TRBV3-1
TGTGCCAGCAGCCCAACTTCCCCGGGAGTGTATGAGCAGTTCTTC
CASSPTSPGVYEQFF
>many|-|TRBJ2-7|TRBV6-2/TRBV6-3
TGTGCCAGCAGTTACTCGGGAGCGGAGCCCCCCTACGAGCAGTACTTC
CASSYSGAEPPYEQYF
>-|TRBD1|TRBJ1-1|TRBV20-1
TGCAGTGCTGTACAGGGGGGCACTGAAGCTTTCTTT
CSAVQGGTEAFF
>few|-|TRBJ1-1|TRBV28
TGTGCCAGCAGTCCCCTCGGTCGGGAGAGGAACACTGAAGCTTTCTTT
CASSPLGRERNTEAFF
>many|TRBD1|TRBJ2-7|TRBV12-3/TRBV12-4
TGTGCCAGCAGTTTAGGGACAGGGACCTACGAGCAGTACTTC
CASSLGTGTYEQYF
>many|-|TRBJ2-7|TRBV9
TGTGCCAGCAGCGATGGACTGACCTACGAGCAGTACTTC
CASSDGLTYEQYF
>many|-|TRBJ2-7|TRBV5-6
TGTGCCAGCAGCTTGGCTGCCAGCTCCTACGAGCAGTACTTC
CASSLAASSYEQYF
>many|-|TRBJ2-7|TRBV5-1
TGCGCCAGCGCCAAAATGTGGGGGGACTCCTACGAGCAGTACTTC
CASAKMWGDSYEQYF
>many|-|TRBJ2-7|TRBV7-3
TGTGCCAGCAGCTTAGATGGTAGCTCCTACGAGCAGTACTTC
CASSLDGSSYEQYF
>many|-|TRBJ2-5|TRBV12-3/TRBV12-4
TGTGCCAGCAGTTTTTTGGGGAGTGGGGAGACCCAGTACTTC
CASSFLGSGETQYF
>many|TRBD2|TRBJ2-7|TRBV5-4
TGTGCCAGCAGCTTGGGGACTAGCGGCGAGCAGTACTTC
CASSLGTSGEQYF
>many|-|TRBJ1-5|TRBV6-7
TGTGCCAGCGCGGGGGGGGGAAATCAGCCCCAGCATTTT
CASAGGGNQPQHF
>many|-|TRBJ2-2|TRBV11-2
TGTGCCAGCAGCTTAGATATCCTAACGGGAATCACCGGGGAGCTGTTTTTT
CASSLDILTGITGELFF
>many|-|TRBJ2-3|TRBV19
TGTGCCAGTGGACAGTACACAGATACGCAGTATTTT
CASGQYTDTQYF
>-|-|TRBJ2-1|TRBV6-2/TRBV6-3
TGTGCCAGCAGTTACGAGGTGGGGAGCTCCTACAATGAGCAGTTCTTC
CASSYEVGSSYNEQFF
>many|-|TRBJ1-5|TRBV6-2/TRBV6-3
TGTGCCAGCAGTTACAGGGAGGACGACAATCAGCCCCAGCATTTT
CASSYREDDNQPQHF
>many|TRBD1|TRBJ2-4|TRBV5-1
TGCGCCAGCAGCCTATCCCCAGGGGGCTTGGACATTCAGTACTTC
CASSLSPGGLDIQYF
>many|-|TRBJ2-4|TRBV5-6
TGTGCCAGCAGCTTGGAATCAGAGATGAGGGTTCAGTACTTC
CASSLESEMRVQYF
>-|-|TRBJ2-1|TRBV2
TGTGCCAGCGGGTTGGGTGGGGGCAGGGGTTACAATGAGCAGTTCTTC
CASGLGGGRGYNEQFF
>many|TRBD2|TRBJ2-1|TRBV18
TGTGCCAGCTCACCAACGCGAGCGGGAGCAGGGAATGAGCAGTTCTTC
CASSPTRAGAGNEQFF
>many|-|TRBJ1-5|TRBV20-1
TGCAGTGCTCTGGGCCCCAATCAGCCCCAGCATTTT
CSALGPNQPQHF
>few|-|TRBJ2-1|TRBV10-2
TGCGCCAGCAATGTGAATGAGCAGTTCTTC
CASNVNEQFF
>many|-|TRBJ2-7|TRBV10-3
TGTGCCATCAGTGAGGCTTACGAGCAGTACTTC
CAISEAYEQYF
>few|-|TRBJ2-1|TRBV7-3
TGTGCCAGCAGCTTAATATTTGGGGCGGGTAGGGCCAATGAGCAGTTCTTC
CASSLIFGAGRANEQFF
>many|-|TRBJ1-3|TRBV25-1
TGTACCAGCAGTGAGGGTTCCTCTGGAAACACCATATATTTT
CTSSEGSSGNTIYF
>few|TRBD1|TRBJ2-5|TRBV9
TGTGCCAGCAGCGCCGGGACAGGGAGGTACCAAGAGACCCAGTACTTC
CASSAGTGRYQETQYF
>many|-|TRBJ1-1|TRBV29-1
TGCAGCGTTCCGGGGAGGAGGACTGAAGCTTTCTTT
CSVPGRRTEAFF
>-|-|TRBJ1-5|TRBV4-1
TGCGCCAGCAGCCAAGAATCGCCGCTGGATCAGCCCCAGCATTTT
CASSQESPLDQPQHF
>-|-|TRBJ2-2|TRBV4-3
TGCGCCAGCAGCCAAGATCTCGGGAGAAACACCGGGGAGCTGTTTTTT
CASSQDLGRNTGELFF
>many|-|TRBJ2-2|TRBV3-1
TGTGCCAGCAGCCAATTGGTACGGACCGGGGAGCTGTTTTTT
CASSQLVRTGELFF
>-|-|TRBJ2-3|TRBV27
TGTGCCAGCAGTAGGGTTGACTCCACAGATACGCAGTATTTT
CASSRVDSTDTQYF
>many|-|TRBJ2-7|TRBV5-1
TGCGCCAGCAGATCAGGGAGCTACGAGCAGTACTTC
CASRSGSYEQYF
>-|-|TRBJ2-5|TRBV12-3/TRBV12-4
TGTGCCAGCAGTTTTTCTAGGGAGACCCAGTACTTC
CASSFSRETQYF
>many|TRBD1|TRBJ2-7|TRBV27
TGTGCCAGCAGGCGTGAGGGGGCGATCGAGCAGTACTTC
CASRREGAIEQYF
>many|TRBD2|TRBJ2-7|TRBV5-1
TGCGCCAGCAGCCCGGCGGCGGGAGGGTACGAGCAGTACTTC
CASSPAAGGYEQYF
>many|-|TRBJ2-4|TRBV19
TGTGCCAGTAAGGGGACGGACACGGACATTCAGTACTTC
CASKGTDTDIQYF
>-|-|TRBJ2-3|TRBV19
TGTGCCAGTAGTACTCTAGTGATCTCTAGCACAGATACGCGGTATTTT
CASSTLVISSTDTRYF
>many|-|TRBJ2-2|TRBV11-2
TGTGCCAGCAGCATAGCGTCGAACACCGGGGAGCTGTTTTTT
CASSIASNTGELFF
>many|-|TRBJ2-3|TRBV10-2
TGCGCCAGCAGAACAGGGAGTGGAGATACGCAGTATTTT
CASRTGSGDTQYF